This entry lists 3 T cell receptor beta chains sequenced from one sample in a study of spatial heterogeneity in lung cancer. MiXCR was run by TCRdb on the 5' RACE reads, yielding one entry per CDR3 protein. In the table there are tens of thousands of distinct CDR3 sequences, about 7.9% of which are singletons. Time point described: blood at routine non-recurrence follow-up after resection. The starting material was PBMCs, obtained at follow-up. The receptors derive from a male donor with early-stage non-small cell lung cancer.

This clonotype was seen at least ten times. The chain employs TRBV6-1 and TRBJ1-1; D perhaps matches TRBD1 (5 bases). The V and J ends lost 5 bases and 7 bases respectively, with 23 bases between them. CDR3 length: 16 residues. Germline V gives CDR1 MNHNS, CDR2 SASEGT. The CDR3 DNA reads TGTGCCAGCAGTTCAGGGTTGCCCGCAGGGAAGGGTGAAGCTTTCTTT. Translating gives CASSSGLPAGKGEAFF.

Ten or more counts support this clonotype. The chain employs TRBV6-1 and TRBJ2-7, with 7 bases lining up with TRBD1. From germline, CDR1 is MNHNS and CDR2 SASEGT. This CDR3 is built from 14 residues. V gave up 5 bases and J gave up 6 bases; unmatched junction bases: 10. The chain's CDR3 is CASSIWGKGAEQYF. The CDR3 bases are TGTGCCAGCAGTATCTGGGGAAAGGGGGCCGAGCAGTACTTC.

This clonotype has ten or more counts. The genes are TRBV7-9 and TRBJ2-5; 8 positions match TRBD2. The CDR3 is made up of 15 amino acids. Trimming took 5 bases from V and 1 from J; bases not matched to a gene: 6. The V gene's germline CDR1 is SEHNR and CDR2 FQNEAQ (reference sequence). CDR3 nucleotide sequence: TGTGCCAGCAGCAGTACTCTAGCGGGCCAAGAGACCCAGTACTTC. This encodes CASSSTLAGQETQYF.